This TCR beta chain is from a study of OX40 agonist ivuxolimab in advanced cancers. V dropped 3 bases and J dropped 4 bases, with 13 bases sitting between them. The CDR3 is 15 amino acids. CDR1 is MNHEY, CDR2 SMNVEV, per germline (reference sequence). TCRdb keeps only in-frame clones here, not all; method: immunoSEQ multiplex PCR. The data show tens of thousands of clones, roughly 93% seen once. This receptor was identified in an adult with an advanced solid tumor such as melanoma, head and neck, liver or kidney cancer. The chain couples TRBV27 to TRBJ2-1, with D maybe TRBD1 (5 bases). The sample here was CD4+ or CD8+ T cells sorted from blood, taken in a trial of the OX40 agonist ivuxolimab. The CDR3, as DNA: TGTGCCAGCAGTTTCACGGGTGCAGGGTACAATGAGCAGTTCTTC. It yields the protein CASSFTGAGYNEQFF.